The T cell receptor beta chain described here comes from a study of blood T cell repertoires in COVID-19. Some clones are missing from TCRdb's copy, which holds only in-frame ones; the method was immunoSEQ multiplex PCR. The repertoire includes hundreds of thousands of clones, about nine tenths of them detected once, and almost 1.5% sits in the top ten. The sample was peripheral blood. This clonotype was sampled from a woman aged 30 to 39 with active or convalescent COVID-19.

This chain's CDR3 is CASGTGPSGANVLTF. CDR3 bases: TGTGCCAGCGGGACAGGGCCTTCGGGGGCCAACGTCCTGACTTTC. V gene TRBV2 combines with J gene TRBJ2-6; TRBD1 matches at 9 bases. Germline V lookup: CDR1 SNHLY, CDR2 FYNNEI. Trimming took 8 bases from V and 4 from J; bases not matched to a gene: 6. The CDR3 covers 15 residues.